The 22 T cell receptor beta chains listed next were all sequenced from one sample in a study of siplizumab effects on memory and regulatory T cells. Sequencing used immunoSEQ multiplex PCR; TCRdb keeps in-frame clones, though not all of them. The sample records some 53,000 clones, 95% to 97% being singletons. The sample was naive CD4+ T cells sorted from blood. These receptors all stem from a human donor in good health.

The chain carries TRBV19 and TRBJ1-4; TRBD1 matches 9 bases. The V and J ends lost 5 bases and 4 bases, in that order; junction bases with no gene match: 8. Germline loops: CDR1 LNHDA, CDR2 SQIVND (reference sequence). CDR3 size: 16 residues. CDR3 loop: CASSFPRDRDNEKLFF. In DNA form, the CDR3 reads TGTGCCAGTAGTTTCCCACGGGACAGGGATAATGAAAAACTGTTTTTT.

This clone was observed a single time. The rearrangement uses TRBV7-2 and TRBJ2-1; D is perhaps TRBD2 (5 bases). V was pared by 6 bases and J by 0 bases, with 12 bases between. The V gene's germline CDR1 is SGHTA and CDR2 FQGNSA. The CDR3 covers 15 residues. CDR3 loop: CASRQSGDSYNEQFF. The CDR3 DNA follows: TGTGCCAGCAGACAAAGCGGAGACTCCTACAATGAGCAGTTCTTC.

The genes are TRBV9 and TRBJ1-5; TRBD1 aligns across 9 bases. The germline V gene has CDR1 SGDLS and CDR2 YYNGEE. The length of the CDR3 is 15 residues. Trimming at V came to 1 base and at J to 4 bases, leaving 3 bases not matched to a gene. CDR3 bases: TGTGCCAGCAGCGTATCCGGGACAGGGAATCAGCCCCAGCATTTT. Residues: CASSVSGTGNQPQHF.

Here the CDR3 DNA reads TGTGCCAGTAGTAGTAGAAACTCCTACGAGCAGTACTTC. The encoded protein is CASSSRNSYEQYF. The chain is built from TRBV19 and TRBJ2-7; D remains ambiguous. This CDR3 spans 13 amino acids. Germline lookup yields CDR1 LNHDA and CDR2 SQIVND (reference sequence). V was cut by 4 bases and J by 0 bases, with 7 bases left in between.

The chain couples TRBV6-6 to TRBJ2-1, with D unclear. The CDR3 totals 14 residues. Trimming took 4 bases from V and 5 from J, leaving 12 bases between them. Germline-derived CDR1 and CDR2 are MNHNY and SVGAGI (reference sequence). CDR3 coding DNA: TGTGCCAGCAGTTCCCCTGGAAAACACAATGAGCAGTTCTTC. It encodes CASSSPGKHNEQFF.

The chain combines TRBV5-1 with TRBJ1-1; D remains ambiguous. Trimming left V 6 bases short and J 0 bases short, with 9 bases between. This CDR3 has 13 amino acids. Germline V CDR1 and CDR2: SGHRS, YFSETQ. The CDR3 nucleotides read TGCGCCAGCAAGGTAGCAGTGAACACTGAAGCTTTCTTT. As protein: CASKVAVNTEAFF.

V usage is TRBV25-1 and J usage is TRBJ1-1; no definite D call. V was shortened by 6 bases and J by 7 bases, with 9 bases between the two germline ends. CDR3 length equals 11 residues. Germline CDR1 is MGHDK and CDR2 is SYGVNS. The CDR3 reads CASRGGVEAFF. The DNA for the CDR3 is TGTGCCAGCAGGGGAGGCGTTGAAGCTTTCTTT.

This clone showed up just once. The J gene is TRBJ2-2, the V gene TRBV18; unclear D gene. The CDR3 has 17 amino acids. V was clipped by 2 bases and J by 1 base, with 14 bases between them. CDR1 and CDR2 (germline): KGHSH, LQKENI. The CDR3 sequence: CASSPVVGPQNTGELFF. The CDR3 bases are TGTGCCAGCTCACCAGTAGTCGGACCACAGAACACCGGGGAGCTGTTTTTT.

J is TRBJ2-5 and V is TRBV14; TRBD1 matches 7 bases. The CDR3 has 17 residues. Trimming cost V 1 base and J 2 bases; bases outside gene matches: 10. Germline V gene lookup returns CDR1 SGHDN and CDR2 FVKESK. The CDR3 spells CASSQAPGQRPQETQYF. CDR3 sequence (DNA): TGTGCCAGCAGCCAAGCTCCGGGACAGAGACCGCAAGAGACCCAGTACTTC. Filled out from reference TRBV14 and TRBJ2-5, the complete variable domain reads EAGVTQFPSHSVIEKGQTVTLRCDPISGHDNLYWYRRVMGKEIKFLLHFVKESKQDESGMPNNRFLAERTGGTYSTLKVQPAELEDSGVYFCASSQAPGQRPQETQYFGPGTRLLVL.

CDR3 DNA: TGTGCCAGCAGCACAACAGGGGGCACTGAAGCTTTCTTT. It is translated as CASSTTGGTEAFF. This rearrangement joins TRBV7-9 to TRBJ1-1; 8 nucleotides match TRBD1. The ends lost 5 bases at V and 4 bases at J; junction bases unmatched: 3. CDR3 length equals 13 residues. The germline V gene has CDR1 SEHNR and CDR2 FQNEAQ (reference sequence).

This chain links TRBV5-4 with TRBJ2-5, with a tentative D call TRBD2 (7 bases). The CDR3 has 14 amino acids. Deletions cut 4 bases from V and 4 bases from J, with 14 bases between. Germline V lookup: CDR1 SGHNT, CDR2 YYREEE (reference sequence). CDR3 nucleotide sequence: TGTGCCAGCAGCCTGAAAAGGGGGGGAGAGACCCAGTACTTC. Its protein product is CASSLKRGGETQYF. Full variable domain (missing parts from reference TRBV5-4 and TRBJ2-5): ETGVTQSPTHLIKTRGQQVTLRCSSQSGHNTVSWYQQALGQGPQFIFQYYREEENGRGNFPPRFSGLQFPNYSSELNVNALELDDSALYLCASSLKRGGETQYFGPGTRLLVL.

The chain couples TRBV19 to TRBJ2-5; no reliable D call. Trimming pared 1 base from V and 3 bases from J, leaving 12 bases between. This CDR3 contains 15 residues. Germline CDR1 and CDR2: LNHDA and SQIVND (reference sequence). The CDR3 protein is CASSIGGTVKETQYF. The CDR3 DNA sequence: TGTGCCAGTAGTATAGGTGGTACTGTTAAAGAGACCCAGTACTTC.

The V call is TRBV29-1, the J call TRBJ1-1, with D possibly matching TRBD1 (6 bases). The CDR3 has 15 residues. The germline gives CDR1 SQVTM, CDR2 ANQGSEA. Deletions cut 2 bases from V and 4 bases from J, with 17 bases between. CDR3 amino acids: CSVELVQGMTTEAFF. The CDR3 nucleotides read TGCAGCGTTGAATTGGTCCAGGGGATGACCACTGAAGCTTTCTTT.

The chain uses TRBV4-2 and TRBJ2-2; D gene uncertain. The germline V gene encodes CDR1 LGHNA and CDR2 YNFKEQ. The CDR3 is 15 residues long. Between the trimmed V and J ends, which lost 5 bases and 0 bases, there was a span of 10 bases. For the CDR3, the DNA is TGTGCCAGCAGCTCGAGTGGGGCGAACACCGGGGAGCTGTTTTTT. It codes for CASSSSGANTGELFF.

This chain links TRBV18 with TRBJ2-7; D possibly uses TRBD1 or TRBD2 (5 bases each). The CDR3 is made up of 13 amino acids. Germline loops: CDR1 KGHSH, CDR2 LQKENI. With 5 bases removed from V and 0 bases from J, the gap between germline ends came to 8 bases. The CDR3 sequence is CASSRGPSYEQYF. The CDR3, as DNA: TGTGCCAGCTCAAGGGGACCCTCCTACGAGCAGTACTTC.

DNA of the CDR3: TGTGCCAGCAGTTCCGTAGACGCCCGCTCCTACAATGAGCAGTTCTTC. Amino acid sequence: CASSSVDARSYNEQFF. This chain uses TRBV6-5 with TRBJ2-1, with D hard to call. CDR1 is MNHEY, CDR2 SVGAGI, per germline. The CDR3 consists of 16 residues. The V end was cut by 4 bases, the J end by 0 bases, with 13 bases between.

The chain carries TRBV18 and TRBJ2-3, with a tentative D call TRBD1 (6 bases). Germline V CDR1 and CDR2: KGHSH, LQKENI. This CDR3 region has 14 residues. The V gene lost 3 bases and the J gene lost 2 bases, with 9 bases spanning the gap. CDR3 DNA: TGTGCCAGCTCACCCGGACAGTACACAGATACGCAGTATTTT. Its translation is CASSPGQYTDTQYF. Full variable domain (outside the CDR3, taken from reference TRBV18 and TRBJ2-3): NAGVMQNPRHLVRRRGQEARLRCSPMKGHSHVYWYRQLPEEGLKFMVYLQKENIIDESGMPKERFSAEFPKEGPSILRIQQVVRGDSAAYFCASSPGQYTDTQYFGPGTRLTVL.

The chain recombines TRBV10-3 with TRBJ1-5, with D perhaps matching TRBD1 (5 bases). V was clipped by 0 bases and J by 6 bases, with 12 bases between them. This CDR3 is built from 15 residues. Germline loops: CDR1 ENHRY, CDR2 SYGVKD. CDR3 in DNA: TGTGCCATCAGTGAGTCGTCTCCAGGGTTTCAGCCCCAGCATTTT. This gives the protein CAISESSPGFQPQHF.

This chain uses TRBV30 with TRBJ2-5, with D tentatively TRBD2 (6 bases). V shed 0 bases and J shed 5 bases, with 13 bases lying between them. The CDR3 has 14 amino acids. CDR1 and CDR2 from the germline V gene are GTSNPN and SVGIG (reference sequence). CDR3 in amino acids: CAWSVRRAWETQYF. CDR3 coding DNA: TGTGCCTGGAGTGTTAGGAGGGCCTGGGAGACCCAGTACTTC.

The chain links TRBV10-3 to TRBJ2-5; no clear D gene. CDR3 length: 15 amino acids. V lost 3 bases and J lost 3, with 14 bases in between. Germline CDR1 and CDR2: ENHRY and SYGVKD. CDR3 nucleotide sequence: TGTGCCATCAGTGACCAAAAGGTCCTAAAAGAGACCCAGTACTTC. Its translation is CAISDQKVLKETQYF.

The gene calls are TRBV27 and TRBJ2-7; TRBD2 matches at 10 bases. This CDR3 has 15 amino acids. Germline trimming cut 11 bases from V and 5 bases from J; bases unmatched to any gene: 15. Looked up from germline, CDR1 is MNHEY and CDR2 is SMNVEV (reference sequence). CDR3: CARPYEREGQDEQYF. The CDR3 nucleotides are TGTGCCCGGCCCTACGAGCGGGAGGGCCAGGACGAGCAGTACTTC.

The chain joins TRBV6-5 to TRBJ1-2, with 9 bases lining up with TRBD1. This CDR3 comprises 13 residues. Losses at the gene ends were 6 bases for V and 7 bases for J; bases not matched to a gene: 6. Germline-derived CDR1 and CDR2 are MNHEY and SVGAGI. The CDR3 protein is CASSRGQGGGYTF. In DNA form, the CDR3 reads TGTGCCAGCAGCCGGGGACAGGGTGGTGGCTACACCTTC.